This T cell receptor (beta chain) was sequenced during a study of response to subunit inactivated influenza vaccine. There are 17 residues in the CDR3. MiXCR was run by TCRdb on the RT-PCR reads, yielding one entry per CDR3 protein. Here the sample spans some 800,000 distinct CDR3 sequences, less than 25% being singletons. Sequenced here: PBMCs from blood, sampled more than 4 days after vaccination. The chain recombines TRBV21-1 with TRBJ2-7; the table gives TRBD2 as D, unverified against the DNA. TRBV21-1 counts as a pseudogene. This sequence originates from a man between 45 and 60 years old who received an inactivated influenza vaccine. The CDR3 DNA sequence: TGTGCCAGCAGCAAAACCTATCGGACTAGCTTAACCTACGAGCAGTACTTC. It codes for CASSKTYRTSLTYEQYF.